This T cell receptor (beta chain) emerged from a study of blood T cell repertoires in COVID-19. Study overall: Acute and convalescent COVID-19 specimens originated in the United States, Italy and Spain. Sample material is recorded as cDNA or gDNA derived from T cells, B-cell-depleted T cells, or PBMCs.

Trimming took 5 bases from V and 0 from J; bases not matched to a gene: 7. Germline V gene data show CDR1 as SGHAT and CDR2 as FQNNGV. This CDR3 contains 17 residues. In the authors' methods: Estimation of nucleated cell counts relied on the amplification of reference gene primers. The method was immunoSEQ multiplex PCR; TCRdb's version includes in-frame clones alone and lacks a portion of them. Clone size and the V and J calls come from that table; the DNA yielded D and trimming. The data contain about 220,000 clones, 70% to 85% of them singletons. The sequencing input was peripheral blood. This chain joins TRBV11-2 and TRBJ1-5; 10 bases align to TRBD1. The receptor was derived from a man over 45 with active or convalescent COVID-19. CDR3 DNA sequence: TGTGCCAGCAGCGCCGGGACAGGGGTTTATAGCAATCAGCCCCAGCATTTT. This codes for CASSAGTGVYSNQPQHF.